The 14 T cell receptor beta chains given below trace back to one sample, sequenced in a study of post-analysis software for immune sequencing data. Regarding the study as a whole: In patients, TRBV5-6, TRBV5-1 and TRBV20-1 belonged to five TRBV segments found more frequently than in controls.

Which antigens these TCRs recognize remains unknown. Libraries were made from TCR beta cDNA, and they carried unique molecular identifiers. TCRdb called the PCR reads again in MiXCR, with one record for every CDR3 protein. The data hold approximately 150,000 distinct CDR3 sequences, with 30% observed a single time. The sample comprised blood. All receptors come from a girl aged 5-17 years with multiple sclerosis.

The V and J genes are TRBV12-3 or TRBV12-4 and TRBJ1-2; no reliable D call. V was clipped by 0 bases and J by 3 bases, with 11 bases between them. This CDR3 has 15 residues. Here the CDR3 reads CASSLAGGSHYGYTF. CDR3 DNA: TGTGCCAGCAGTTTAGCAGGCGGTTCCCACTATGGCTACACCTTC.

Notes on this clonotype: At one end, the junction sequence differs from germline, possibly due to a read error. The rearrangement links TRBV10-3 to TRBJ2-2, with 10 bases identical to TRBD2. CDR1 is ENHRY and CDR2 is SYGVKD in the germline V gene. This CDR3 is built from 15 residues. The chain's CDR3 is CAISLAGGSTGERFF. In nucleotides, the CDR3 is TGTGCCATCAGTTTAGCGGGAGGTTCCACCGGGGAGCGGTTTTTT.

As to this clonotype: This may come from a read error, since a much larger clone is one base off. This rearrangement joins TRBV7-3 to TRBJ2-1; 8 nucleotides line up with TRBD2. Germline assignment: CDR1 SGHTA and CDR2 FQGTGA. CDR3 length: 13 amino acids. CDR3 in amino acids: CAGSSYGRDEQFF. CDR3 bases: TGTGCCGGCAGCTCATACGGGAGGGATGAGCAGTTCTTC.

V is TRBV7-8 and J is TRBJ2-1; tentatively, D is TRBD2 (5 bases). The CDR3 sequence is 14 residues long. Per the germline V gene, CDR1 is SGHVS and CDR2 is FQNEAQ. The V gene lost 5 bases and the J gene lost 1 base, with 9 bases spanning the gap. The CDR3 DNA reads as TGTGCCAGCAGCCCACCGGGGTCCTACAATGAGCAGTTCTTC. Its translation: CASSPPGSYNEQFF.

The chain couples TRBV4-1 to TRBJ2-2, with a weak D call TRBD1 (5 bases). Germline CDR1 MGHRA, CDR2 YSYEKL. This CDR3 comprises 14 residues. Trimming shortened V by 1 base and J by 4 bases, and 7 bases separated the two germline ends. The CDR3 DNA is TGCGCCAGCAGCCAAGTGCAGGGCACCGGGGAGCTGTTTTTT. This translates into CASSQVQGTGELFF.

Note on this clonotype: This could be a read error, since a much larger clone is one nucleotide away. Written as DNA, the CDR3 is TGCAATGCTAGAGATTACTGGAACACTGAAGCTTTCTTT. Translated, it gives CNARDYWNTEAFF. The chain uses TRBV20-1 and TRBJ1-1; D is ambiguous. CDR1 and CDR2 (germline): DFQATT, SNEGSKA (reference sequence). The length of the CDR3 is 13 residues.

The chain carries TRBV3-1 and TRBJ2-7, with 7 nucleotides matching TRBD2. V was clipped by 4 bases and J by 7 bases; unmatched bases: 10. This CDR3 has 14 residues. Germline CDR1 is LGHDT and CDR2 is YNNKEL (reference sequence). The CDR3 DNA follows: TGTGCCAGCAGCCGGCGGGAGTCCTACAATGAGCAGTACTTC. The encoded protein is CASSRRESYNEQYF.

The V gene is TRBV12-3 or TRBV12-4, the J gene TRBJ2-6; 8 positions match TRBD1. The trim removed 2 bases at V and 0 bases at J, leaving 12 bases unmatched. The CDR3 extends over 20 amino acids. The CDR3 nucleotides are TGTGCCAGCAGTTTACGTCTATTTGGACAGGGCAGCTCTGGGGCCAACGTCCTGACTTTC. Translation: CASSLRLFGQGSSGANVLTF.

This clonotype was observed a handful of times. The V call is TRBV10-1, the J call TRBJ2-3; maybe TRBD2 (6 bases). Germline V gene sequence: CDR1 WNHNN, CDR2 SYGVQD (reference sequence). This CDR3 has 14 residues. Trimming pared 5 bases from V and 4 bases from J, leaving 13 bases between. The CDR3 loop is CASSPGWGADTQYF. CDR3 DNA sequence: TGCGCCAGCAGTCCAGGATGGGGGGCAGATACGCAGTATTTT.

This chain uses TRBV5-1 with TRBJ2-5, with TRBD2 matching over 9 bases. The V segment lost 3 bases and the J segment 11 bases; nucleotides outside the gene matches: 20. The CDR3 loop spans 17 amino acids. The germline V gene encodes CDR1 SGHRS and CDR2 YFSETQ. The DNA of the CDR3 is TGCGCCAGCAGCTCACTCGGGTCTAGCGGGAAGTACAATGAGCAGTACTTC. This sequence encodes CASSSLGSSGKYNEQYF.

The table lists this clonotype with many counts. The V gene is TRBV20-1, the J gene TRBJ2-1, with TRBD2 identical over 14 bases. The length of the CDR3 is 14 residues. Germline V gene data show CDR1 as DFQATT and CDR2 as SNEGSKA (reference sequence). V shed 6 bases and J 6 bases; nucleotides not matched to a gene: 4. CDR3: CSAEGLAGVNEQFF. The CDR3 DNA sequence: TGCAGTGCCGAGGGACTAGCGGGGGTCAATGAGCAGTTCTTC.

This clonotype was counted at least ten times. This chain joins TRBV4-2 and TRBJ2-4; D unresolved. The CDR3 totals 14 residues. The germline V gene encodes CDR1 LGHNA and CDR2 YNFKEQ. V lost 4 bases and J 6 bases, leaving 13 bases between the germline ends. Here the CDR3 reads CASSPWVIGNIQYF. The CDR3 region has the DNA TGTGCCAGCAGCCCGTGGGTAATCGGAAACATTCAGTACTTC.

The rearrangement links TRBV25-1 to TRBJ2-7; TRBD2 agrees at 7 bases. CDR1 is MGHDK and CDR2 is SYGVNS in the germline V gene. The CDR3 totals 16 residues. V lost 1 base and J lost 5; bases outside the gene matches: 11. Written as DNA, the CDR3 is TGTGCCAGCAGTGAATGGGGGGGAGGGAAATACAACGAGCAGTACTTC. The encoded protein is CASSEWGGGKYNEQYF.

The rearrangement joins TRBV19 to TRBJ1-2; weak D call: TRBD1 (5 bases). The CDR3 has 13 residues. The V gene lost 7 bases and the J gene lost 4 bases, with 13 bases spanning the gap. CDR1 LNHDA and CDR2 SQIVND come from the germline V gene (reference sequence). In DNA, the CDR3 is TGTGCCAGTACCGTCCCGGGACTCTATGGCTACACCTTC. It yields the protein CASTVPGLYGYTF.